Below, one T cell receptor (beta chain) is given with its context. The method was immunoSEQ multiplex PCR; TCRdb's version includes in-frame clones alone and lacks a portion of them. The profile shows some 270,000 clones, about 89% of them singletons. The data are from a study of blood T cell repertoires in COVID-19. Study-wide background: T cells, B-cell-depleted T cells, or PBMCs supplied cDNA or gDNA.

The V and J ends lost 2 bases and 9 bases, in that order; junction bases with no gene match: 13. From germline, CDR1 is GTSNPN and CDR2 SVGIG (reference sequence). This CDR3 has 15 residues. The study counted Cohort 3 donors as recovered given two negative PCRs, clearance, or symptom resolution. The sequence came from a woman aged 40 to 50 who had recovered from COVID-19. This chain links TRBV30 with TRBJ1-5; 7 bases line up with TRBD1. The specimen sequenced was PBMCs or T cells enriched from blood (not recorded which). CDR3 protein: CAWSPGTVGRWPQHF. The CDR3 DNA follows: TGTGCCTGGAGTCCCGGGACAGTAGGCCGTTGGCCCCAGCATTTT. The variable domain in full, completed from reference TRBV30 and TRBJ1-5, reads SQTIHQWPATLVQPVGSPLSLECTVEGTSNPNLYWYRQAAGRGLQLLFYSVGIGQISSEVPQNLSASRPQDRQFILSSKKLLLSDSGFYLCAWSPGTVGRWPQHFGDGTRLSIL.